This TCR beta chain is drawn from a study of cytomegalovirus exposure and HLA in healthy donors. Study at large: Unique TCRs from HLA-typed donors, 85 million to 100 million of them, were held in an early data release. Whole-study findings and limits: V- and J-gene trimming of TCR beta was linked (in a later analysis) to a missense DCLRE1C variant. Being productive about 87% or about 30% of the time was typical of most TCR beta V segments in an earlier analysis.

The PCR made use of 60 Vbeta and 13 Jbeta primers. Repertoires were generated with immunoSEQ multiplex PCR, while TCRdb's copy carries only in-frame clones and drops some. The table shows over 110,000 clones, with about 84% occurring only once. The CDR3 runs to 15 residues. The V gene's germline CDR1 is SNHLY and CDR2 FYNNEI. Trimming removed 6 bases from V and 5 bases from J, with 16 bases in between. To note about this clone: Its antigen remains unknown.

The rearrangement uses TRBV2 and TRBJ2-2; maybe TRBD2 (5 bases). The receptor comes from a woman in her forties in good health and CMV-seropositive. The source material was PBMCs. The CDR3 loop reads CASSQWGVGTGELFF. CDR3 in DNA: TGTGCCAGCAGCCAGTGGGGAGTGGGGACCGGGGAGCTGTTTTTT. Looking up the rest from reference TRBV2 and TRBJ2-2 gives the full variable domain: EPEVTQTPSHQVTQMGQEVILRCVPISNHLYFYWYRQILGQKVEFLVSFYNNEISEKSEIFDDQFSVERPDGSNFTLKIRSTKLEDSAMYFCASSQWGVGTGELFFGEGSRLTVL.